What follows describes a single TCR beta chain. What it recognizes is unknown. The sample belongs to a study of siplizumab effects on memory and regulatory T cells. Study observations and caveats: Suppressive capability of dividing Tregs from siplizumab cultures went unverified. Contribution to the alloresponse seemed major for naive T cells, which also seemed more diverse than memory cells.

Assay used: immunoSEQ multiplex PCR; TCRdb lists only in-frame clones, some missing. The data show about 120,000 clones, 90% to 95% seen once. The receptor was derived from a human donor in good health. The sample consisted of non-Treg CD4+ T cells sorted from blood.

CDR3 sequence reads: CASSPRSSGVGETQYF. In DNA form, the CDR3 reads TGTGCCAGCAGCCCGCGGTCGAGCGGAGTGGGGGAGACCCAGTACTTC. V is TRBV5-4 and J is TRBJ2-5; D is perhaps TRBD2 (5 bases). The V and J ends lost 4 bases and 5 bases respectively, with 21 bases between them. This CDR3 spans 16 amino acids. The germline gives CDR1 SGHNT, CDR2 YYREEE (reference sequence).